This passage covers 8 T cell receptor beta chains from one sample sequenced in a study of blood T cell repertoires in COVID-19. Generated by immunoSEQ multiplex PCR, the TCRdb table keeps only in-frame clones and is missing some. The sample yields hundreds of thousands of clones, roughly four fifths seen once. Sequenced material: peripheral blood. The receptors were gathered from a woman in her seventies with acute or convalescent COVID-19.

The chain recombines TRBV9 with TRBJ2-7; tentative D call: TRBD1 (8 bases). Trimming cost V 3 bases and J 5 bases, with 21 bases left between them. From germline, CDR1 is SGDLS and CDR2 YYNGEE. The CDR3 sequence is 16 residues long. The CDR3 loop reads CASSAGLQGGFDEQYF. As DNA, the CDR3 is TGTGCCAGCAGCGCCGGGTTACAGGGGGGGTTTGACGAGCAGTACTTC.

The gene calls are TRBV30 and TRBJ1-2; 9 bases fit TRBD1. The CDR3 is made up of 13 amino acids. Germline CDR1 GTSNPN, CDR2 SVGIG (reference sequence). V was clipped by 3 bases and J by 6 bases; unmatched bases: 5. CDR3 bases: TGTGCCTGGAGCCGGGACAGGGAGGATGGCTACACCTTC. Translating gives CAWSRDREDGYTF.

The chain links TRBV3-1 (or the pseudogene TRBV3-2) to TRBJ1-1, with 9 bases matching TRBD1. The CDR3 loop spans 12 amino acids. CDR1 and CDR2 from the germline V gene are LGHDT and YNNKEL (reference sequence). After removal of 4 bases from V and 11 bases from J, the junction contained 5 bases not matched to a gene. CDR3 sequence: CASSRRTGDAFF. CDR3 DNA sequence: TGTGCCAGCAGCCGACGGACAGGGGACGCTTTCTTT.

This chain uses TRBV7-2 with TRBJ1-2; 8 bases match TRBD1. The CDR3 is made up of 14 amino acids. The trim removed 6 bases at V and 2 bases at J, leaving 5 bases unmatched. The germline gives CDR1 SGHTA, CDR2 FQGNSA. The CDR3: CASRPTGDNYGYTF. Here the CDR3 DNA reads TGTGCCAGCAGACCGACAGGGGACAACTATGGCTACACCTTC.

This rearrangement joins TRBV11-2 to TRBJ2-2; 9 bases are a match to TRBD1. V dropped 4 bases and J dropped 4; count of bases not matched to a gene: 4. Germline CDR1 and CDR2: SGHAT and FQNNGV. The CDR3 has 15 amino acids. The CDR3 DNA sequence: TGTGCCAGCAGCTCGGGACAGGGTCGCACCGGGGAGCTGTTTTTT. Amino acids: CASSSGQGRTGELFF.

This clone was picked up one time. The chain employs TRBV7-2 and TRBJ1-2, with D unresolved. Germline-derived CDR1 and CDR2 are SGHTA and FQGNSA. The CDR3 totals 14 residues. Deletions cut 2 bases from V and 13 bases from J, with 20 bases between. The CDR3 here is CASSLSLSAVGSTF. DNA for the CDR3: TGTGCCAGCAGCTTAAGTCTCTCGGCGGTTGGATCCACCTTC.

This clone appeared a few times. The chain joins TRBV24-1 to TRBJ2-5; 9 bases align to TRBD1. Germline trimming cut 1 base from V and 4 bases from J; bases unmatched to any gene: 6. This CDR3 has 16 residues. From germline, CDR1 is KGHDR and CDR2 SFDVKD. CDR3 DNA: TGTGCCACCAGTGATTTAGCGGACAGGGGAGGAGAGACCCAGTACTTC. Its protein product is CATSDLADRGGETQYF.

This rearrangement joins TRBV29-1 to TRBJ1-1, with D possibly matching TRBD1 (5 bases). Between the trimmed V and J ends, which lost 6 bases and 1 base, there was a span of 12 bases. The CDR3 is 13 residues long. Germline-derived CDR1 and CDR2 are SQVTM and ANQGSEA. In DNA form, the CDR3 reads TGCAGCGTCGCCCCAGGACAGAACACTGAAGCTTTCTTT. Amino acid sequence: CSVAPGQNTEAFF.